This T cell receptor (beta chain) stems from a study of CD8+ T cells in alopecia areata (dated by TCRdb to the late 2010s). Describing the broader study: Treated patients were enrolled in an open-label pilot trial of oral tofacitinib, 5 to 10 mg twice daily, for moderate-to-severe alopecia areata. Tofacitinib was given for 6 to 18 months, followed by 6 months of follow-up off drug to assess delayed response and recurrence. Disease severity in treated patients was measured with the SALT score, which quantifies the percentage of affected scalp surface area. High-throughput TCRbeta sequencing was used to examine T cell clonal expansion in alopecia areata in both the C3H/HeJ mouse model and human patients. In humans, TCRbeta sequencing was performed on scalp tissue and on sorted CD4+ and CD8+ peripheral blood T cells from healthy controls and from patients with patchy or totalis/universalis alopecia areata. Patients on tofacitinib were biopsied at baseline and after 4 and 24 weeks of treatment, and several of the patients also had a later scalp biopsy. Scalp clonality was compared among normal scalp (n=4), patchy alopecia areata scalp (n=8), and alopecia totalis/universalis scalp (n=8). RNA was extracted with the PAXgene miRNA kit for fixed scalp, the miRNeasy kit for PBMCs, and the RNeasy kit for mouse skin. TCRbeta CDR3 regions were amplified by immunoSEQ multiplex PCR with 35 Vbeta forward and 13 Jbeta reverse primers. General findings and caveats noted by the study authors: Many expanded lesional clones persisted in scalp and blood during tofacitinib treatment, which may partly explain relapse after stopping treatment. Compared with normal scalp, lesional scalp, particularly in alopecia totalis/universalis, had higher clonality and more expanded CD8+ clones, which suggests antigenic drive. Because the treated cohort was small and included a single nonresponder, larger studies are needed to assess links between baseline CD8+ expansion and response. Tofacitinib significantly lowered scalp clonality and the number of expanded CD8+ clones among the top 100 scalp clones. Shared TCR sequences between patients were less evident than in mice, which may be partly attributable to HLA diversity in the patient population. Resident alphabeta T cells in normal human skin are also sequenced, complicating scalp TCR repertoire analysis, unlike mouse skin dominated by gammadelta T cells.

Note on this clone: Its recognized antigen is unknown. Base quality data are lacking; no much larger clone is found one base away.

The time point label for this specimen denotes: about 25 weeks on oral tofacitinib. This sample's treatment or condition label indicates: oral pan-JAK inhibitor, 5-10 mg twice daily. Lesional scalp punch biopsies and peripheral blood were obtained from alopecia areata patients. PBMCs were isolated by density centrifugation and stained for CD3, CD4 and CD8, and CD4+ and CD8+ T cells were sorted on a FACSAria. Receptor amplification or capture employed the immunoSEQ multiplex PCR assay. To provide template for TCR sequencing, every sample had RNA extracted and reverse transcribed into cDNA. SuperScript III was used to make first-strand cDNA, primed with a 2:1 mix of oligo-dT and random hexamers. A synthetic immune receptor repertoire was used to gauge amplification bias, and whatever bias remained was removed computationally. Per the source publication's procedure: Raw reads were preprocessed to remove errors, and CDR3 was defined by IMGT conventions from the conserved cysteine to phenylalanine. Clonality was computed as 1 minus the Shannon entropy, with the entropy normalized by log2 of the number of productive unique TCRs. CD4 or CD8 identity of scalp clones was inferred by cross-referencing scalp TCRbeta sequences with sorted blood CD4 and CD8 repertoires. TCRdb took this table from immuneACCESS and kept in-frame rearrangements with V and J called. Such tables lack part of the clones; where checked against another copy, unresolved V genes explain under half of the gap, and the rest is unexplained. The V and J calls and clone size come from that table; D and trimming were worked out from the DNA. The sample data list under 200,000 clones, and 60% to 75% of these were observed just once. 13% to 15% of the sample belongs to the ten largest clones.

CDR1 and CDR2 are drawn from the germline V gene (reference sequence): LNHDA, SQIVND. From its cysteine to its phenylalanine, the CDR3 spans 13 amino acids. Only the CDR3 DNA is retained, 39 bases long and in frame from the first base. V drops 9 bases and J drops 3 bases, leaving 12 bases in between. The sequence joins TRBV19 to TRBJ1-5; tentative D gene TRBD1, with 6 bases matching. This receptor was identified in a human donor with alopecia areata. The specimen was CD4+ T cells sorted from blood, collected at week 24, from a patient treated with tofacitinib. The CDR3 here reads CASDNRANQPQHF. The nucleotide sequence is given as TGTGCCAGCGATAACAGGGCCAATCAGCCCCAGCATTTT.